The 14 T cell receptor delta chains listed next were all sequenced from one sample in a study of γδ T cells in repeated Plasmodium falciparum infection. Flow sorting of PBMC yielded separate Vgamma9/Vdelta2+ and Vdelta2-negative gammadelta T cell populations for bulk repertoire analysis. TCRdb re-called the multiplex PCR reads through CATT. Of some 51,000 delta-chain clones in the sample, about 1.9% were seen once. Sequencing was done on a sample of gamma-delta T cells from blood. These receptors were taken from a pool of human donors (malaria-infected and uninfected, not separated).

With regard to this clone: This DNA's translation differs at residue 9 from TCRdb's protein, which comes from a much larger clone; a read error is likely, and the protein shown is translated from the DNA. This chain uses TRDV3 with TRDJ1, with TRDD3 matching 9 bases. TCRdb is silent on the J gene; assignment here came from matching the DNA to germline. The V gene end was trimmed by 3 bases and the J gene end by 3 bases; junction bases not matched to a gene: 8. CDR1 is TVYSNPD and CDR2 is GDNSRS in the germline V gene (reference sequence). This CDR3 has 14 amino acids. In DNA form, the CDR3 reads TGTGCCTTAAAACTGGGGGACCTCTCCGATAAACTCATCTTT. Its translation: CALKLGDLSDKLIF.

At least ten counts were recorded for this clone. The protein TCRdb lists belongs to a much larger clone and differs from this DNA's translation at residue 14, which points to a read error; the protein shown is made from the DNA. The chain joins TRDV2 to TRDJ1; 12 nucleotides match TRDD3. In the absence of a J gene in TCRdb, the DNA was matched to germline to assign it here. Germline-derived CDR1 and CDR2 are GEAIGNYY and EKD. The CDR3 totals 18 residues. CDR3 loop: CACDTLAGGYGRTGKLIF. For the CDR3, the DNA is TGTGCCTGTGACACCCTGGCTGGGGGATACGGTAGGACCGGTAAACTCATCTTT.

By frequency in the sample, this clone is medium-sized. The CDR3 region is CACDTVLGAPYTDKLIF. The CDR3 DNA follows: TGTGCCTGTGACACCGTACTGGGGGCCCCGTACACCGATAAACTCATCTTT. The chain joins TRDV2 to TRDJ1; 8 bases fit TRDD3. The germline gives CDR1 GEAIGNYY, CDR2 EKD. V shed 0 bases, J shed 0 bases, and the junction held 8 bases outside the gene matches. CDR3 size: 17 residues.

In the case of this clone: It is likely a read error: a sequence one base away is far more abundant. Other DNA sequences within the sample encode an identical CDR3. This sequence joins TRAV38-2/DV8 and TRDJ1, with 11 bases identical to TRDD3. TCRdb records no J gene; here it was assigned by comparing the DNA to germline. V was pared by 6 bases and J by 2 bases, with 21 bases of the junction left unmatched. Per germline, CDR1 TSESDYY and CDR2 QEAYKQQN. This CDR3 spans 20 amino acids. The CDR3 DNA reads TGTGCTTATATAGTCCTGACTGATGGGGGATACGGGCCGTATACCGATAAACTCATCTTT. Translated: CAYIVLTDGGYGPYTDKLIF.

This clone was picked up many times. The rearrangement joins TRDV1 to TRDJ1; 12 bases line up with TRDD3. The CDR3 is 20 residues long. With V trimmed by 1 base and J by 4 bases, 16 bases remained unmatched. The germline gives CDR1 TSWWSYY, CDR2 QGS. CDR3: CALGEQFLGPLWGIRDKLIF. As DNA, the CDR3 is TGTGCTCTTGGGGAACAGTTCTTAGGCCCTCTCTGGGGGATACGCGATAAACTCATCTTT.

This clone was detected a few times. The TCRdb protein, from a much larger clone, departs from this DNA's translation at residue 9, likely by read error; the protein shown derives from the DNA. V is TRDV2 and J is TRDJ1; possible D gene TRDD3, 6 bases. TCRdb supplies no J gene; here it was assigned by aligning the nucleotide sequence to germline. Germline V gene lookup returns CDR1 GEAIGNYY and CDR2 EKD. The CDR3 covers 13 residues. In nucleotides, the CDR3 is TGTGCCTGTGAGGGGATCGGCACCGTTAAACTCATCTTT. This codes for CACEGIGTVKLIF.

This clone was seen only a few times. A far larger clone differs by one base, so this is likely a read error. The sample has other DNA sequences that encode this CDR3 too. This rearrangement joins TRDV2 to TRDJ1; D gene ambiguous. Germline matching of the DNA provided the J gene here, since TCRdb leaves it blank. CDR3 length: 17 amino acids. Germline assignment: CDR1 GEAIGNYY and CDR2 EKD. In nucleotides, the CDR3 is TGTGCCTGTGACACCGTCGATAAAGGTACACACACTGATAAACTCATCTTT. Its translation: CACDTVDKGTHTDKLIF.

Concerning this clone itself: The protein recorded in TCRdb matches a much larger clone and deviates from this DNA's translation at residue 5, suggesting a read error; the protein here is obtained by translating the DNA. The CDR3 DNA is TGTGCCTGTGACAACCTGGGGGATGCGGGCTATAAACTCATCTTT. Its translation is CACDNLGDAGYKLIF. V gene TRDV2 combines with J gene TRDJ1; 9 bases align to TRDD3. The J gene is absent in TCRdb and was assigned here via DNA matching to germline. This CDR3 is 15 amino acids long. The trim removed 2 bases at V and 6 bases at J, leaving 9 bases unmatched. Germline CDR1 is GEAIGNYY and CDR2 is EKD.

This clone has a handful of counts. Translating this DNA gives a protein that differs at residue 8 from the TCRdb one, which belongs to a much larger clone; a read error is likely, and the protein shown is this translation. V gene TRDV1 combines with J gene TRDJ1; 9 bases are a match to TRDD2. TCRdb leaves out the J gene; it was filled in here by matching the DNA to germline. The CDR3 spans 22 residues. V trimming: 0 bases; J trimming: 2 bases; junction bases outside the gene matches: 22. In germline, CDR1 is TSWWSYY, CDR2 QGS. CDR3 loop: CALGELHATRLPTFSFTDKLIF. DNA of the CDR3: TGTGCTCTTGGGGAACTGCATGCCACCCGCCTTCCTACTTTCAGTTTTACCGATAAACTCATCTTT.

This clone is deemed medium-sized (0.01 to 0.1%). Additional DNA sequences in this sample encode the identical CDR3. V is TRDV1 and J is TRDJ1; 10 bases match TRDD3. From germline, CDR1 is TSWWSYY and CDR2 QGS. The V gene end was trimmed by 1 base and the J gene end by 3 bases; junction bases not matched to a gene: 11. This CDR3 is built from 18 residues. The CDR3, as DNA: TGTGCTCTTGGGGAACCCTCACGCCTGGGGGATAATCCCGATAAACTCATCTTT. This encodes CALGEPSRLGDNPDKLIF.

Concerning this clone: TCRdb's protein for this DNA is that of a much larger clone and differs from the translation at residue 5, likely a read error; the protein shown is the DNA translation. V usage is TRDV2 and J usage is TRDJ1; TRDD3 agrees at 9 bases. No J gene was available from TCRdb, and it was assigned here by a germline match of the DNA. Germline loops: CDR1 GEAIGNYY, CDR2 EKD. This CDR3 has 14 amino acids. V gave up 3 bases and J gave up 4 bases; unmatched junction bases: 5. CDR3 in amino acids: CACDPLGEGDKLIF. The CDR3 coding sequence is TGTGCCTGTGACCCACTGGGGGAAGGCGATAAACTCATCTTT.

This clone was seen only a few times. The TCRdb protein, from a much larger clone, departs from this DNA's translation at residue 15, likely by read error; the protein shown derives from the DNA. For the V gene the call is TRDV3; the J gene has no call; the table names TRDD3, a call not compared with the DNA. From germline, CDR1 is TVYSNPD and CDR2 GDNSRS (reference sequence). This CDR3 is built from 17 residues. The CDR3 sequence: CASASLLPGDGRDKPIF. The CDR3 DNA reads as TGTGCCTCCGCCTCCCTACTCCCGGGGGACGGGAGAGATAAACCCATCTTT.

About this clone itself: With a far larger clone one base away, a read error is the likely cause. In the same sample, other DNA sequences code for this CDR3. The chain links TRDV2 to TRDJ1; 7 nucleotides line up with TRDD3. The J gene, absent from TCRdb, was called here by matching the DNA to germline. Looked up from germline, CDR1 is GEAIGNYY and CDR2 is EKD. The CDR3 sequence is 21 residues long. The junction had 28 bases not matched to a gene; V was cut back by 2 bases and J by 5 bases. In nucleotides, the CDR3 is TGTGCCTGTGACAAGGTCCCAACTGGGGATAAAGCCATGGGGCGTTATGATAAACTCATCTTT. It codes for CACDKVPTGDKAMGRYDKLIF.

Points on this clone: With a far larger clone one base away, a read error is the likely cause. The sample contains more than one DNA sequence encoding this CDR3. In nucleotides, the CDR3 is TGTGCTCTTGGGGAAATACCTCCGTACTGGGGGACCTACTACACCGATAAACTCATCTTT. Translating it yields CALGEIPPYWGTYYTDKLIF. The chain combines TRDV1 with TRDJ1; 9 nucleotides align to TRDD3. The trim removed 2 bases at V and 0 bases at J, leaving 16 bases unmatched. This CDR3 is built from 20 residues. Germline assignment: CDR1 TSWWSYY and CDR2 QGS.